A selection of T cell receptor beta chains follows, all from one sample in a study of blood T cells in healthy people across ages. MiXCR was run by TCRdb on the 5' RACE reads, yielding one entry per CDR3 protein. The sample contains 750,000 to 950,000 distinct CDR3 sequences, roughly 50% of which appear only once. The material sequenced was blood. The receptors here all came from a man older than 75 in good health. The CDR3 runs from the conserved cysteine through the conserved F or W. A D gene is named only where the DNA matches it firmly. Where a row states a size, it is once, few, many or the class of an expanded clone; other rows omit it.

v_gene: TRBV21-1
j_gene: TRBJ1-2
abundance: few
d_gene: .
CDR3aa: CASSKPGFDGYGYTF
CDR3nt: TGTGCCAGCAGCAAACCAGGCTTCGACGGCTATGGCTACACCTTC

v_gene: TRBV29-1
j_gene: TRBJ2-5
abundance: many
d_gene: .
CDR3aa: CSVPLGGNQYF
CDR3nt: TGCAGCGTTCCACTCGGGGGAAACCAGTACTTC

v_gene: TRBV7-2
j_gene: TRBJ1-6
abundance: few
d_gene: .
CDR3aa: CASSFARGSPLHF
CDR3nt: TGTGCCAGCAGCTTTGCCAGGGGTTCACCCCTCCACTTT

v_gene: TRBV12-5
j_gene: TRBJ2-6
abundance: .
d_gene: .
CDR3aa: CANGFSAAGANVLTF
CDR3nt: TGTGCTAATGGCTTCAGTGCAGCTGGGGCCAACGTCCTGACTTTC

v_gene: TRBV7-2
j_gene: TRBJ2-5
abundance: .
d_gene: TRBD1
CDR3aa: CASSLRQGSPYF
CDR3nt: TGTGCCAGCAGCCTGAGACAGGGGTCCCCGTACTTC

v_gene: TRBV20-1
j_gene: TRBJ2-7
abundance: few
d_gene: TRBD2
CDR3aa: CSASPLAAPYEQYF
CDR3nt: TGCAGTGCTAGTCCGCTAGCGGCACCGTACGAGCAGTACTTC

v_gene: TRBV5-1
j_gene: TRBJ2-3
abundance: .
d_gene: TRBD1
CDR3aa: CASSWDRMKDTQYF
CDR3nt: TGCGCCAGCAGCTGGGACAGGATGAAAGATACGCAGTATTTT

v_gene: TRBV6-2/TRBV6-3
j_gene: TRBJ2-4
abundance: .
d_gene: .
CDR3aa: CASSPGTNIQYF
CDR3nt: TGTGCCAGCAGCCCCGGGACAAACATTCAGTACTTC

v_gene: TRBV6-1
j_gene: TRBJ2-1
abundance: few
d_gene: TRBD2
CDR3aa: CASSEKAGGVNEQFF
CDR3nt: TGTGCCAGCAGTGAAAAGGCGGGAGGTGTCAATGAGCAGTTCTTC

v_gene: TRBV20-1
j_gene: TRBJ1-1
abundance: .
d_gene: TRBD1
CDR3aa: CSASPGQGIREAFF
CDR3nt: TGCAGTGCTTCTCCGGGACAGGGCATTCGGGAGGCTTTCTTT

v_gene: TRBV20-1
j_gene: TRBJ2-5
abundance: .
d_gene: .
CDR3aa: CSATPAAVQETQYF
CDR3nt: TGCAGTGCTACCCCTGCGGCGGTACAAGAGACCCAGTACTTC

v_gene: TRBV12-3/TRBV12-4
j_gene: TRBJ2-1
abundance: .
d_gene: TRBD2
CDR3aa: CASIPIAGGDPGDSFF
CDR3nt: TGTGCCAGCATCCCTATAGCGGGAGGAGACCCTGGAGATTCGTTCTTC

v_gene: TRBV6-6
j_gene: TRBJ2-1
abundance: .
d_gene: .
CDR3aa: CASTPTRGRTEQFF
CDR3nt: TGTGCCAGCACTCCGACCCGGGGACGTACTGAGCAGTTCTTC

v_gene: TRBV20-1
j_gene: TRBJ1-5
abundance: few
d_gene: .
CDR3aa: CSAVVIGQSNQPQHF
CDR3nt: TGCAGTGCTGTAGTTATTGGGCAGAGCAATCAGCCCCAGCATTTT

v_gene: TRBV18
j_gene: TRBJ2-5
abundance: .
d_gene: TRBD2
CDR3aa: CASSPTGTSGSAEYF
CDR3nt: TGTGCCAGCTCACCGACCGGGACTAGCGGGAGCGCCGAGTACTTC

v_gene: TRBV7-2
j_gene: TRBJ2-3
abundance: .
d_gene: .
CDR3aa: CAGSPHALTRPGPTRYAYF
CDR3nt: TGTGCCGGCAGCCCCCATGCCCTAACTAGGCCAGGCCCCACCAGATACGCGTATTTT

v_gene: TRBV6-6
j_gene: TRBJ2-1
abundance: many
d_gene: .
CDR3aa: CASSYDGSKDEQFF
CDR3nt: TGTGCCAGCAGTTACGACGGGAGCAAGGATGAGCAGTTCTTC

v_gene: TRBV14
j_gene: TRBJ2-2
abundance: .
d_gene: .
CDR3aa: CASSQAILAGELFF
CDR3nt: TGTGCCAGCAGCCAAGCCATCTTAGCCGGGGAGCTGTTTTTT

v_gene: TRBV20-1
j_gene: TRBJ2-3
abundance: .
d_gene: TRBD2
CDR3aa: CSARGSGRGTDTQYF
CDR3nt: TGCAGTGCTAGAGGTAGCGGGAGAGGAACAGATACGCAGTATTTT

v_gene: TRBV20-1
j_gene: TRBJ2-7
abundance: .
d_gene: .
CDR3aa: CSARTVGTYEQYF
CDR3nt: TGCAGTGCGAGGACAGTCGGCACCTACGAGCAGTACTTC

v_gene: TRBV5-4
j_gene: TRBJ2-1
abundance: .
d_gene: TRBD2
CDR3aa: CASSLEGLAYNERFF
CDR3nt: TGCGCCAGCAGCTTGGAGGGACTAGCCTACAATGAGCGGTTCTTC

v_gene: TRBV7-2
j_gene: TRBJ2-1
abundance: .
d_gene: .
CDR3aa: CVSSLEQATYNEQFF
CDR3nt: TGTGTCAGCAGCTTAGAACAGGCAACCTACAATGAGCAGTTCTTC

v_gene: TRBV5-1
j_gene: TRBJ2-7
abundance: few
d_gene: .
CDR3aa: CASRPDGRTYEQYF
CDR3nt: TGCGCCAGCAGACCGGACGGTCGAACCTACGAGCAGTACTTC

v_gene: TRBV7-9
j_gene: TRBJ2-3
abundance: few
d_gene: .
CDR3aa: CASSPQGGDRYAYF
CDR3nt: TGTGCCAGCAGTCCCCAAGGGGGAGACAGATACGCGTATTTT

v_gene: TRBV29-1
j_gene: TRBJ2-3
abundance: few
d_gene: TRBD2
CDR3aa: CSVLAGLRRYAYF
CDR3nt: TGCAGCGTACTAGCGGGGTTGCGGAGATACGCGTATTTT

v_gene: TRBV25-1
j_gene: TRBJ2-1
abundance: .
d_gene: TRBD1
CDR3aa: CASSERGQGFIEQFF
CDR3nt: TGTGCCAGCAGTGAACGGGGACAGGGTTTCATTGAGCAGTTCTTC

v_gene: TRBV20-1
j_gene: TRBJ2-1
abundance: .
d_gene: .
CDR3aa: CSAKRPGSYNEQFF
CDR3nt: TGCAGTGCTAAGCGGCCAGGGTCCTACAATGAGCAGTTCTTC

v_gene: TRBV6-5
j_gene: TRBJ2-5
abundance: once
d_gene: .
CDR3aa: CASSWNGREQYF
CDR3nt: TGTGCCAGCAGTTGGAACGGCCGGGAGCAGTACTTC

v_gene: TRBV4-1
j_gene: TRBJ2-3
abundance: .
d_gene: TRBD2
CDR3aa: CASSPRLAQSTDTQYF
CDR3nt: TGCGCCAGCAGCCCTCGACTAGCGCAGAGCACAGATACGCAGTATTTT

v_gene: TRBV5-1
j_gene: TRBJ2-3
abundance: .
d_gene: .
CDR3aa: CASSHAGPNTDTQYF
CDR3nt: TGCGCCAGCAGTCATGCCGGGCCAAACACAGATACGCAGTATTTT

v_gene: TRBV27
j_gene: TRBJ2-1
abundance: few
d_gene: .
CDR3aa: CASSDTGSSYNEQFF
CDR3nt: TGTGCCAGCAGTGATACAGGGAGCTCCTACAATGAGCAGTTCTTC

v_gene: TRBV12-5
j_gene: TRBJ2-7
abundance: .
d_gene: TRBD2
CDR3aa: CASGLVTSGIIYEQYF
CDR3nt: TGTGCTAGTGGTTTGGTCACCAGCGGGATAATATATGAGCAGTACTTC

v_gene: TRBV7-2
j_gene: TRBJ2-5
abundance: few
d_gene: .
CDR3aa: CASSLTDLQETQYF
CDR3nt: TGTGCCAGCAGCTTAACCGATTTACAAGAGACCCAGTACTTC

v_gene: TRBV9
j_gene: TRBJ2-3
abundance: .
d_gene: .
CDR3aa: CASSVGPTRYAYF
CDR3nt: TGTGCCAGCAGCGTAGGACCTACCAGATACGCGTATTTT